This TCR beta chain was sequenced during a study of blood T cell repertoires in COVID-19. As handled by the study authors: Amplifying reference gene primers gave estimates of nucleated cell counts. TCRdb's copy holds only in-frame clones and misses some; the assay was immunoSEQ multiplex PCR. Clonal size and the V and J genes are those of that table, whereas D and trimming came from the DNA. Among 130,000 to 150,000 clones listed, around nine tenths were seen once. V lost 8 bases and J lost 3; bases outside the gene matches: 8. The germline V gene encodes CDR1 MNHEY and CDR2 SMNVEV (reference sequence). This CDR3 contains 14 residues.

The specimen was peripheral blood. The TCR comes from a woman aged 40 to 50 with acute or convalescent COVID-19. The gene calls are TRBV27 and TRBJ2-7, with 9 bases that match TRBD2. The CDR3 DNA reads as TGTGCCAGCGGCCCTAGCGGGATGAACTACGAGCAGTACTTC. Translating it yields CASGPSGMNYEQYF.